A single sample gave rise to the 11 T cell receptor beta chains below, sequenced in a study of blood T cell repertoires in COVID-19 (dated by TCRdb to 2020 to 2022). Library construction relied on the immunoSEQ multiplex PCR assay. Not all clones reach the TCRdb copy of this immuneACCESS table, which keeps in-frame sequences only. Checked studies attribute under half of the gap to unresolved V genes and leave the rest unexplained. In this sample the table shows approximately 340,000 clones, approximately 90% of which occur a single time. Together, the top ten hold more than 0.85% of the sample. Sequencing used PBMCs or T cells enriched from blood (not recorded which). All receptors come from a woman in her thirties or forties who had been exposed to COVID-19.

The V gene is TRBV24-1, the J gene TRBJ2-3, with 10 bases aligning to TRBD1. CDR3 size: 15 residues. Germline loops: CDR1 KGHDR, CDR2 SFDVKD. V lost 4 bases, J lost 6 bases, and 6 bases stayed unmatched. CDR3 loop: CATSELTGGRDTQYF. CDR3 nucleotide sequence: TGTGCCACCAGTGAGCTGACAGGGGGCAGGGATACGCAGTATTTT.

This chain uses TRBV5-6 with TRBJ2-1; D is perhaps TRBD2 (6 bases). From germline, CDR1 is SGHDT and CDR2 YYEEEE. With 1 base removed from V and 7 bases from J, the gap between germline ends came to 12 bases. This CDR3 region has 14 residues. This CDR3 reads CASSLSGRRNEQFF. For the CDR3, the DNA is TGTGCCAGCAGCTTGAGCGGGCGGAGGAATGAGCAGTTCTTC. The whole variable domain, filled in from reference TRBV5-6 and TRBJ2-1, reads DAGVTQSPTHLIKTRGQQVTLRCSPKSGHDTVSWYQQALGQGPQFIFQYYEEEERQRGNFPDRFSGHQFPNYSSELNVNALLLGDSALYLCASSLSGRRNEQFFGPGTRLTVL.

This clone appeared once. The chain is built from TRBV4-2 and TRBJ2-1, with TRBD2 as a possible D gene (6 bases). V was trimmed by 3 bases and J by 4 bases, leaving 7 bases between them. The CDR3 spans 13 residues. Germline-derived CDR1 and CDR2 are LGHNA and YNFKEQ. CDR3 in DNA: TGTGCCAGCAGCCAGGGAGGTTACAATGAGCAGTTCTTC. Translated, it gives CASSQGGYNEQFF.

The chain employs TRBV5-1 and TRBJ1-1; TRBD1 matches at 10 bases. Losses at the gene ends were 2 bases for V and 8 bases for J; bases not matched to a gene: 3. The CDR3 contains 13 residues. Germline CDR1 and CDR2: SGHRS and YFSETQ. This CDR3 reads CASSFGTGEEAFF. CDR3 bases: TGCGCCAGCAGCTTTGGGACAGGGGAAGAAGCTTTCTTT. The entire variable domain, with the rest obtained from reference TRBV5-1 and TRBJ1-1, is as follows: KAGVTQTPRYLIKTRGQQVTLSCSPISGHRSVSWYQQTPGQGLQFLFEYFSETQRNKGNFPGRFSGRQFSNSRSEMNVSTLELGDSALYLCASSFGTGEEAFFGQGTRLTVV.

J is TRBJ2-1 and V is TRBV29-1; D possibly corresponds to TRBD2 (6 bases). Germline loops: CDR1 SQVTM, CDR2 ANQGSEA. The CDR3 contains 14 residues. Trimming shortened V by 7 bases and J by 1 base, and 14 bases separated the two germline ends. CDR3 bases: TGCAGCGCGACTTGGGGGGATTCCTACAATGAGCAGTTCTTC. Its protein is CSATWGDSYNEQFF.

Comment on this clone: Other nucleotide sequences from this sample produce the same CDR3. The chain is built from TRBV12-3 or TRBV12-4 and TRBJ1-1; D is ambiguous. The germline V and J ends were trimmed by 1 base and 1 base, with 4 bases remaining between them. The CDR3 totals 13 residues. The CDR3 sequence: CASSLGPNTEAFF. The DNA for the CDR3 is TGTGCCAGCAGTTTAGGGCCGAACACTGAAGCTTTCTTT.

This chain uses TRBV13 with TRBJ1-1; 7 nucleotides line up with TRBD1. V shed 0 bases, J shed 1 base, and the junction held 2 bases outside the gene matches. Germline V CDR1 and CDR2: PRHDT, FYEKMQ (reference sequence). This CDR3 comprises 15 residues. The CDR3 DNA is TGTGCCAGCAGCTTAGGGGGGACAGCGAACACTGAAGCTTTCTTT. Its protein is CASSLGGTANTEAFF. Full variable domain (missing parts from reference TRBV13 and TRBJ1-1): AAGVIQSPRHLIKEKRETATLKCYPIPRHDTVYWYQQGPGQDPQFLISFYEKMQSDKGSIPDRFSAQQFSDYHSELNMSSLELGDSALYFCASSLGGTANTEAFFGQGTRLTVV.

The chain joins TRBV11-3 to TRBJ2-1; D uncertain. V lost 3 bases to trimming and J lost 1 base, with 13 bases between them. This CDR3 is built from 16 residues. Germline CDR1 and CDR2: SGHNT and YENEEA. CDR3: CASSLTPGGSYNEQFF. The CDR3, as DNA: TGTGCCAGCAGCTTGACGCCCGGCGGATCCTACAATGAGCAGTTCTTC.

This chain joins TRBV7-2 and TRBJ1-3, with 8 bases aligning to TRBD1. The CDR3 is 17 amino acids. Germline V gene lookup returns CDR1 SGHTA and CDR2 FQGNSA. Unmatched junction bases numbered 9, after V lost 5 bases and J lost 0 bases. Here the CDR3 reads CASSGLGTGPSGNTIYF. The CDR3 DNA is TGTGCCAGCAGCGGTCTCGGGACAGGTCCCTCTGGAAACACCATATATTTT.

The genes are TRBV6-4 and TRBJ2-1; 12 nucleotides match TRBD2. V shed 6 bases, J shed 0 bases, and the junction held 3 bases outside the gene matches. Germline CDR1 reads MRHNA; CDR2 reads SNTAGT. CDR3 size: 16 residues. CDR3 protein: CASSVLAGGSYNEQFF. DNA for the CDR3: TGTGCCAGCAGCGTACTAGCGGGAGGCTCCTACAATGAGCAGTTCTTC.

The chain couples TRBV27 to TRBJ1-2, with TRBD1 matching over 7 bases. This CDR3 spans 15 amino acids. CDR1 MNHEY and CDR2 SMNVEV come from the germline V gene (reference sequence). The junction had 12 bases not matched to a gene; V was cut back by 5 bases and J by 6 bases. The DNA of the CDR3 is TGTGCCAGCAGTCTTAGACCCGGGACAGCGGATGGCTACACCTTC. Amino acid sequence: CASSLRPGTADGYTF.